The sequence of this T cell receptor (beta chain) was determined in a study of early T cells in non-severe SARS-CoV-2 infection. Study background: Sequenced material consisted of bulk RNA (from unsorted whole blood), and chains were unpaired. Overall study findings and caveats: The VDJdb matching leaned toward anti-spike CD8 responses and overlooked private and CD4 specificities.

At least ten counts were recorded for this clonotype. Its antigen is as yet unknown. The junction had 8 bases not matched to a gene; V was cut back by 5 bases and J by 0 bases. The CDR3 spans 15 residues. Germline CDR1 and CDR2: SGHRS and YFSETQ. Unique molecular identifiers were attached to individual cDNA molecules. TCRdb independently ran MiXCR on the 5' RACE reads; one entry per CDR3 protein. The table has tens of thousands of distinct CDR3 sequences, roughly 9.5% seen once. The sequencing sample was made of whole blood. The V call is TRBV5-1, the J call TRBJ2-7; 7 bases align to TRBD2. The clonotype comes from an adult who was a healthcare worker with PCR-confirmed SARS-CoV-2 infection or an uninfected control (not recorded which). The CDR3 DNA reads TGCGCCAGCAGATCAGGACTAGGAAACTCCTACGAGCAGTACTTC. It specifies CASRSGLGNSYEQYF. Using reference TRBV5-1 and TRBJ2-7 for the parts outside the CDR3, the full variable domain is KAGVTQTPRYLIKTRGQQVTLSCSPISGHRSVSWYQQTPGQGLQFLFEYFSETQRNKGNFPGRFSGRQFSNSRSEMNVSTLELGDSALYLCASRSGLGNSYEQYFGPGTRLTVT.